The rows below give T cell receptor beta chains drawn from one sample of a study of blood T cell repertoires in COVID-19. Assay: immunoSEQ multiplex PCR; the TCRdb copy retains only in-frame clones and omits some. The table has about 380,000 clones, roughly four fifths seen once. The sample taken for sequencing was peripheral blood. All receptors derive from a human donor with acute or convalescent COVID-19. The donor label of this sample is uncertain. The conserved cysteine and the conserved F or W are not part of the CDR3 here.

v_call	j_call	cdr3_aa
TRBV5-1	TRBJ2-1	ASSSRGRGTQGEQF
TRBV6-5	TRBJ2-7	ASSLRSVSYEQY
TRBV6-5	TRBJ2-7	ALTQGDSYEQY
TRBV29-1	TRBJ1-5	SVGGDSDQPQH
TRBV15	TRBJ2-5	ATSRELAGGHLTQY
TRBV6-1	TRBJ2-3	ASSEPYLLAGTTDTQY
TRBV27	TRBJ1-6	ASKGQGNSPLH
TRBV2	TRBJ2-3	ASSPVGALGTDTQY
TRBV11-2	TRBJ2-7	ASSTTDSSYEQY
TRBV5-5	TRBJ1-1	ASSLYAGGNTEAF
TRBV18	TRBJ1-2	ASSSLVDYGYT
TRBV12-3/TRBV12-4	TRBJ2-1	ASRLDSSRQF